The 10 T cell receptor beta chains listed next were all sequenced from one sample in a study of blood T cell repertoires in COVID-19. Measured with immunoSEQ multiplex PCR; TCRdb has only the in-frame clones, and not every one. This table has about 250,000 clones, 70% to 90% appearing once. Sequencing used PBMCs or T cells enriched from blood (not recorded which). These receptors originate from a man aged 40-49 years who had recovered from COVID-19.

The rearrangement joins TRBV2 to TRBJ1-2; D call uncertain. Trimming took off 6 bases at V and 4 bases at J, with 15 bases between the two ends. The CDR3 sequence is 14 residues long. In germline, CDR1 is SNHLY, CDR2 FYNNEI. The CDR3 region is CASSPTPGGYGYTF. In DNA form, the CDR3 reads TGTGCCAGCAGCCCGACACCCGGAGGCTATGGCTACACCTTC.

This clone was counted a single time. The chain uses TRBV25-1 and TRBJ1-6, with no clear D. The germline CDR1 and CDR2 sequences are MGHDK and SYGVNS. V was cut by 3 bases and J by 3 bases, with 12 bases left in between. The CDR3 contains 16 residues. The CDR3 here is CASSEPGGHYNSPLHF. CDR3 in DNA: TGTGCCAGCAGTGAGCCAGGTGGCCACTATAATTCACCCCTCCACTTT.

The chain couples TRBV4-1 to TRBJ1-1; D ambiguous. The germline V gene has CDR1 MGHRA and CDR2 YSYEKL. V lost 0 bases to trimming and J lost 5 bases, with 10 bases between them. The CDR3 covers 14 residues. For the CDR3, the DNA is TGCGCCAGCAGCCAAGATACAGCTTGGACTGAAGCTTTCTTT. Protein: CASSQDTAWTEAFF.

V gene TRBV2 combines with J gene TRBJ1-5, with TRBD1 matching over 10 bases. Germline V gives CDR1 SNHLY, CDR2 FYNNEI. With 6 bases clipped from V and 2 bases from J, the junction kept 4 bases outside the gene matches. CDR3 length: 15 residues. In DNA, the CDR3 is TGTGCCAGCAGAGCCGGGACAGGGGGCAATCAGCCCCAGCATTTT. It encodes CASRAGTGGNQPQHF.

V gene TRBV9 combines with J gene TRBJ2-3, with 10 positions matching TRBD2. Per the germline V gene, CDR1 is SGDLS and CDR2 is YYNGEE. The CDR3 sequence is 20 residues long. Trimming removed 0 bases from V and 5 bases from J; junction bases left unmatched: 18. Here the CDR3 DNA reads TGTGCCAGCAGCGTAGTCCCGGGGGTGGCTAGCGGGGGCCTTCAAGATACGCAGTATTTT. It specifies CASSVVPGVASGGLQDTQYF.

This clone has just a few counts. This sequence joins TRBV12-3 or TRBV12-4 and TRBJ2-1; 7 bases are a match to TRBD2. The V segment lost 4 bases and the J segment 14 bases; nucleotides outside the gene matches: 8. CDR3 length: 12 amino acids. CDR3 sequence reads: CASSSSGTLKFF. In nucleotides, the CDR3 is TGTGCCAGCAGTTCAAGCGGGACGCTGAAGTTCTTC.

This clone occurred once. This chain uses TRBV4-1 with TRBJ1-1; D remains ambiguous. The germline gives CDR1 MGHRA, CDR2 YSYEKL. This CDR3 region has 16 residues. Trimming pared 0 bases from V and 0 bases from J, leaving 11 bases between. The CDR3 sequence: CASSQDPRSLNTEAFF. The CDR3 bases are TGCGCCAGCAGCCAAGATCCCAGATCCTTGAACACTGAAGCTTTCTTT.

In nucleotides, the CDR3 is TGTGCCAGTAGCCGGGACAGCCTCTCTGGAAACACCATATATTTT. It codes for CASSRDSLSGNTIYF. The chain uses TRBV19 and TRBJ1-3, with 7 bases identical to TRBD1. The CDR3 spans 15 residues. V was pared by 6 bases and J by 0 bases, with 5 bases of the junction left unmatched. Germline V lookup: CDR1 LNHDA, CDR2 SQIVND (reference sequence).

V and J are TRBV21-1 and TRBJ2-1; no DNA check was done on the table's D call, TRBD1. TRBV21-1 is given as a pseudogene. The CDR3 contains 15 residues. The CDR3 loop is CASSKGPQGYNEQFF. DNA for the CDR3: TGTGCCAGCAGCAAAGGGCCGCAGGGGTACAATGAGCAGTTCTTC.

The chain is built from TRBV10-3 and TRBJ1-2, with D perhaps matching TRBD1 (5 bases). V lost 6 bases and J lost 8, with 19 bases in between. The length of the CDR3 is 14 residues. The germline CDR1 and CDR2 sequences are ENHRY and SYGVKD. The CDR3 nucleotides are TGTGCCATCAGCCTAGACAGCCTCTATGACGGCTACACCTTC. It is translated as CAISLDSLYDGYTF.